The rows below give T cell receptor beta chains drawn from one sample of a study of CD8 T cells in ankylosing spondylitis. TCRdb independently ran MiXCR on the 5' RACE reads; one entry per CDR3 protein. Here the sample spans 300,000 to 350,000 distinct CDR3 sequences, approximately 14% being singletons. Sequenced: blood, either unsorted or a sorted T cell fraction (not recorded which). The origin of the receptors is a male donor with ankylosing spondylitis or in good health (not recorded which). Both conserved end residues are part of each CDR3. D genes are given only for firm matches. The size field is filled for only some rows; it gives once, few, many or a size class.

cdr3_aa cdr3_nt v_call d_call j_call clone_size
CASSWRRAGNTGELFF TGTGCCAGCAGCTGGCGGAGGGCGGGGAACACCGGGGAGCTGTTTTTT TRBV7-6 . TRBJ2-2 few
CSARDTGRGMNTEAFF TGCAGTGCTAGGGATACGGGGAGAGGCATGAACACTGAAGCTTTCTTT TRBV20-1 . TRBJ1-1 .
CASSQDRGIHSPLHF TGTGCCAGCAGCCAAGATCGGGGAATCCATTCACCCCTCCACTTT TRBV14 . TRBJ1-6 .
CASSWGPWASYEQYF TGTGCCAGCAGTTGGGGCCCGTGGGCGTCCTACGAGCAGTACTTC TRBV12-3/TRBV12-4 . TRBJ2-7 few
CASSQTSGGSREQFF TGTGCCAGCAGCCAGACTAGCGGGGGGTCTAGGGAGCAGTTCTTC TRBV7-9 TRBD2 TRBJ2-1 few
CASTPGWRVYTGELFF TGTGCCAGCACCCCGGGGTGGCGGGTGTACACCGGGGAGCTGTTTTTT TRBV6-1 . TRBJ2-2 .
CAGSRGDYGYTF TGTGCCGGATCACGAGGGGACTATGGCTACACCTTC TRBV28 . TRBJ1-2 .
CASSLDNRGKGGRMETQYF TGCGCCAGCAGCTTGGACAACAGGGGGAAAGGCGGGAGAATGGAGACCCAGTACTTC TRBV5-1 . TRBJ2-5 few
CASSLALGRADTQYF TGCGCCAGCAGCTTGGCCCTCGGGAGGGCAGATACGCAGTATTTT TRBV5-1 TRBD2 TRBJ2-3 .
CAIKVSLNTEAFF TGTGCCATCAAAGTATCACTAAACACTGAAGCTTTCTTT TRBV10-3 . TRBJ1-1 .
CASSLGNINEKLFF TGTGCCAGCAGCTTGGGCAATATTAATGAAAAACTGTTTTTT TRBV5-5 . TRBJ1-4 few
CASSRLTGEYNEQFF TGTGCCAGCAGCCGCCTAACGGGGGAGTACAATGAGCAGTTCTTC TRBV3-1 . TRBJ2-1 few
CSAPQDGGWGGYTF TGCAGTGCACCCCAGGATGGGGGATGGGGAGGCTACACCTTC TRBV20-1 . TRBJ1-2 few
CATSNGLGETQYF TGTGCCACCAGCAACGGGCTGGGGGAGACCCAGTACTTC TRBV15 . TRBJ2-5 .
CASSLARVRAGINEQFF TGTGCCAGCAGCTTAGCGAGGGTGAGAGCGGGGATCAATGAGCAGTTCTTC TRBV7-2 TRBD2 TRBJ2-1 .
CSVPTSGRPGGETQYF TGCAGTGTTCCGACTAGCGGGAGGCCGGGTGGGGAGACCCAGTACTTC TRBV20-1 TRBD2 TRBJ2-5 .
CASRPGTGAYNEQFF TGTGCCAGCAGGCCCGGGACAGGGGCCTACAATGAGCAGTTCTTC TRBV12-3/TRBV12-4 TRBD1 TRBJ2-1 .
CASKVSETQYF TGTGCCAGCAAGGTTTCAGAGACCCAGTACTTC TRBV21-1 . TRBJ2-5 few
CASSEAKRVWSYEQYF TGTGCCAGCAGTGAAGCTAAAAGGGTATGGTCCTACGAGCAGTACTTC TRBV6-1 . TRBJ2-7 .
CASNGQGSSYTF TGTGCCAGCAATGGACAGGGTTCTAGCTACACCTTC TRBV2 TRBD1 TRBJ1-2 few